Shown below are 13 T cell receptor beta chains from a single sample sequenced in a study of blood T cell repertoires in COVID-19. Generated by immunoSEQ multiplex PCR, the TCRdb table keeps only in-frame clones and is missing some. The table shows some 85,000 clones, with roughly nine tenths occurring only once. Sequencing was carried out using peripheral blood. These receptor sequences come from a man between 45 and 60 years old with acute or convalescent COVID-19.

This chain connects TRBV30 to TRBJ1-1; no clear D gene. The germline V gene has CDR1 GTSNPN and CDR2 SVGIG (reference sequence). V was clipped by 4 bases and J by 3 bases, with 3 bases between them. This CDR3 has 10 residues. The CDR3 nucleotides read TGTGCCTGGATATACACTGAAGCTTTCTTT. It specifies CAWIYTEAFF.

V is TRBV7-3 and J is TRBJ1-6; D remains ambiguous. This CDR3 is 15 amino acids long. The V end was cut by 5 bases, the J end by 7 bases, with 15 bases between. The germline CDR1 and CDR2 sequences are SGHTA and FQGTGA. The CDR3 coding sequence is TGTGCCAGCAGCCTTAACGAGGGTTTCAATTCACCCCTCCACTTT. It yields the protein CASSLNEGFNSPLHF.

This chain uses TRBV6-5 with TRBJ1-5; D gene ambiguous. V lost 4 bases to trimming and J lost 4 bases, with 8 bases between them. The germline CDR1 and CDR2 sequences are MNHEY and SVGAGI. The CDR3 is 13 amino acids. The CDR3 DNA sequence: TGTGCCAGCAGTTCCAGCGATAATCAGCCCCAGCATTTT. As protein: CASSSSDNQPQHF.

The chain uses TRBV18 and TRBJ2-7; the D gene is possibly TRBD1 (6 bases). This CDR3 has 14 amino acids. V lost 3 bases and J lost 5, with 14 bases in between. CDR1 and CDR2 (germline): KGHSH, LQKENI. The CDR3 sequence is CASSPISQGNEQYF. For the CDR3, the DNA is TGTGCCAGCTCACCTATATCCCAGGGGAACGAGCAGTACTTC. The full variable domain, its missing parts supplied by reference TRBV18 and TRBJ2-7, is NAGVMQNPRHLVRRRGQEARLRCSPMKGHSHVYWYRQLPEEGLKFMVYLQKENIIDESGMPKERFSAEFPKEGPSILRIQQVVRGDSAAYFCASSPISQGNEQYFGPGTRLTVT.

The rearrangement joins TRBV6-2 or TRBV6-3 to TRBJ2-1, with D possibly TRBD2 on 7 matching bases. Trimming pared 0 bases from V and 3 bases from J, leaving 18 bases between. Germline CDR1 MNHEY, CDR2 SVGEGT. This CDR3 region has 18 residues. CDR3 sequence: CASSYSRGGGALYNEQFF. For the CDR3, the DNA is TGTGCCAGCAGTTACTCGCGCGGTGGGGGGGCCCTCTACAATGAGCAGTTCTTC.

V and J are TRBV28 and TRBJ1-6, with 7 bases identical to TRBD1. The ends lost 6 bases at V and 0 bases at J; junction bases unmatched: 5. The CDR3 has 16 residues. Per the germline V gene, CDR1 is MDHEN and CDR2 is SYDVKM. CDR3 nucleotide sequence: TGTGCCAGCAGACCTGGGGACAGCTCCTATAATTCACCCCTCCACTTT. It encodes CASRPGDSSYNSPLHF.

This chain uses TRBV4-1 with TRBJ2-5; 12 bases agree with TRBD2. Germline CDR1 MGHRA, CDR2 YSYEKL. The CDR3 has 21 residues. Losses at the gene ends were 1 base for V and 5 bases for J; bases not matched to a gene: 20. In nucleotides, the CDR3 is TGCGCCAGCAGCCAAGTGCCTAGCGGGGGGGCGCCTCCATCATTTTTGGAGACCCAGTACTTC. Its translation: CASSQVPSGGAPPSFLETQYF.

This chain connects TRBV11-2 to TRBJ1-1; D remains unclear. V was pared by 2 bases and J by 5 bases, with 12 bases between. CDR1 and CDR2 from the germline V gene are SGHAT and FQNNGV. The CDR3 sequence is 14 residues long. DNA for the CDR3: TGTGCCAGCAGCTTAAAGGAGGGTAGGACTGAAGCTTTCTTT. It encodes CASSLKEGRTEAFF.

The V call is TRBV2, the J call TRBJ1-2, with TRBD1 as a possible D gene (5 bases). CDR3 length: 12 residues. Germline CDR1 and CDR2: SNHLY and FYNNEI. CDR3 in DNA: TGTGGTGACAGTAAAGGCGGTAGTGGCTACACCTTC. This translates into CGDSKGGSGYTF.

V and J are TRBV30 and TRBJ1-5, with D unclear. Trimming cost V 5 bases and J 6 bases, with 14 bases left between them. The CDR3 is 13 amino acids. The V gene's germline CDR1 is GTSNPN and CDR2 SVGIG (reference sequence). DNA of the CDR3: TGTGCCTGGGGAGCCTCGGTCGGTCAGCCCCAGCATTTT. It codes for CAWGASVGQPQHF.

Here the CDR3 reads CSASTAGAGNTIYF. DNA for the CDR3: TGCAGTGCTAGTACGGCCGGGGCTGGAAACACCATATATTTT. The rearrangement links TRBV20-1 to TRBJ1-3; D gene uncertain. CDR3 size: 14 residues. Germline CDR1 reads DFQATT; CDR2 reads SNEGSKA (reference sequence). The V and J ends lost 3 bases and 2 bases respectively, with 11 bases between them.

J is TRBJ2-2 and V is TRBV19, with 9 bases aligning to TRBD1. V trimming: 4 bases; J trimming: 5 bases; junction bases outside the gene matches: 5. The CDR3 consists of 15 residues. CDR1 LNHDA and CDR2 SQIVND come from the germline V gene (reference sequence). The chain's CDR3 is CASSTTGGRTGELFF. The CDR3 DNA reads as TGTGCCAGTAGTACCACAGGGGGCCGGACCGGGGAGCTGTTTTTT.

The chain joins TRBV6-5 to TRBJ2-2; possible D gene TRBD1, 5 bases. This CDR3 comprises 14 residues. The V end lost 0 bases, the J end lost 4 bases, and 6 bases lay between the germline ends. The V gene's germline CDR1 is MNHEY and CDR2 SVGAGI. The CDR3 region is CASSYSGVTGELFF. CDR3 DNA sequence: TGTGCCAGCAGTTACTCAGGGGTCACCGGGGAGCTGTTTTTT.